This T cell receptor (beta chain) was captured in a study of T cell repertoires in cytomegalovirus infection. TCRdb ran MiXCR on the reads and lists one entry per CDR3 protein. The sample lists roughly 860,000 distinct CDR3 sequences; 30% to 35% were seen once. Looked up from germline, CDR1 is SGHVS and CDR2 is FNYEAQ. The CDR3 has 16 amino acids. J was trimmed by 3 bases and V by 2 bases; bases with no gene match: 5. For this clonotype: Its antigen is not identified.

This sequence was found in a human donor in good health (CMV status not recorded). Some clones in this sample may be carry-over from other donors' samples. Specimen: cultured CD8+ T cells from PBMCs, collected from culture after CMV antigen stimulation. The genes are TRBV7-6 and TRBJ2-5, with 11 bases matching TRBD1. CDR3: CASSLLWTGGEETQYF. The CDR3 nucleotides are TGTGCCAGCAGCTTATTGTGGACAGGGGGCGAAGAGACCCAGTACTTC.